Following are 28 T cell receptor beta chains from one sample sequenced in a study of sequential checkpoint blockade in melanoma. Treatment noted: randomized to nivolumab then ipilimumab (arm A) or the reverse (arm B). Some clones are missing from TCRdb's copy, which holds only in-frame ones; the method was immunoSEQ multiplex PCR. The sample has some 14,000 clones, over 60% seen once. The sequencing here drew on CD8+ T cells sorted from blood (inferred from file names), taken from a patient given nivolumab and ipilimumab in sequence. The receptors originated from a human donor with melanoma.

The chain combines TRBV6-5 with TRBJ2-1; D remains unclear. The V end lost 6 bases, the J end lost 3 bases, and 6 bases lay between the germline ends. CDR3 length: 12 amino acids. Germline CDR1 MNHEY, CDR2 SVGAGI. The CDR3 region has the DNA TGTGCCAGCAGACAGTACTACAATGAGCAGTTCTTC. It yields the protein CASRQYYNEQFF.

The chain is built from TRBV27 and TRBJ1-1; D possibly corresponds to TRBD1 (5 bases). This CDR3 comprises 13 residues. CDR1 is MNHEY, CDR2 SMNVEV, per germline (reference sequence). Trimming removed 5 bases at V and 4 bases at J, with 11 bases between. The CDR3 loop is CASSMGGITEAFF. DNA for the CDR3: TGTGCCAGCAGTATGGGGGGGATCACTGAAGCTTTCTTT.

The rearrangement uses TRBV7-9 and TRBJ2-3; TRBD1 matches 8 bases. CDR1 is SEHNR, CDR2 FQNEAQ, per germline (reference sequence). Trimming took 4 bases from V and 2 from J; bases not matched to a gene: 8. There are 16 residues in the CDR3. CDR3 residues: CASSSQGAEHTDTQYF. Written as DNA, the CDR3 is TGTGCCAGCAGCTCCCAGGGGGCCGAGCACACAGATACGCAGTATTTT.

The rearrangement links TRBV4-1 to TRBJ1-1; the match to TRBD1 covers 9 bases. Trimming took 6 bases from V and 10 from J; bases not matched to a gene: 6. The CDR3 contains 12 residues. From germline, CDR1 is MGHRA and CDR2 YSYEKL. This chain's CDR3 is CASRDGTGIAFF. CDR3 bases: TGCGCCAGCAGAGATGGGACAGGGATAGCTTTCTTT.

The rearrangement joins TRBV4-1 to TRBJ1-2, with 7 bases aligning to TRBD1. This CDR3 has 16 amino acids. V lost 3 bases to trimming and J lost 2 bases; unmatched junction nucleotides: 9. Germline-derived CDR1 and CDR2 are MGHRA and YSYEKL. For the CDR3, the DNA is TGCGCCAGCAGCCAGTATAGTCCGGGACAGAACTATGGCTACACCTTC. Its translation: CASSQYSPGQNYGYTF.

The V and J genes are TRBV27 and TRBJ2-2; D is possibly TRBD1 (6 bases). With 7 bases removed from V and 0 bases from J, the gap between germline ends came to 18 bases. Germline V lookup: CDR1 MNHEY, CDR2 SMNVEV (reference sequence). The CDR3 has 17 amino acids. The CDR3, as DNA: TGTGCCAGCACCCTTCTCCGGGACACACCGAACACCGGGGAGCTGTTTTTT. Its protein product is CASTLLRDTPNTGELFF.

The V call is TRBV29-1, the J call TRBJ2-7; 8 nucleotides align to TRBD2. The CDR3 contains 15 residues. V shed 7 bases and J 10 bases; nucleotides not matched to a gene: 21. Germline CDR1 is SQVTM and CDR2 is ANQGSEA. CDR3 bases: TGCAGCGCCTTAGCCTCTTGGTCGGGAGCGGGAGAACAGTACTTC. It specifies CSALASWSGAGEQYF.

Written as DNA, the CDR3 is TGTGCCAGCAGCCGTCGGGGGGACGAGCAGTACTTC. Its protein is CASSRRGDEQYF. The chain combines TRBV7-9 with TRBJ2-7, with 7 bases that match TRBD2. CDR1 and CDR2 (germline): SEHNR, FQNEAQ (reference sequence). The CDR3 is 12 amino acids. V lost 5 bases, J lost 5 bases, and 3 bases stayed unmatched.

This chain uses TRBV2 with TRBJ2-7; TRBD1 is a possible D gene (6 bases). The germline V gene encodes CDR1 SNHLY and CDR2 FYNNEI. The CDR3 totals 15 residues. Trimming took off 4 bases at V and 2 bases at J, with 15 bases between the two ends. The CDR3 loop reads CASSVRGQKAYEQYF. In DNA form, the CDR3 reads TGTGCCAGCAGTGTTCGGGGACAAAAAGCCTACGAGCAGTACTTC.

V usage is TRBV7-9 and J usage is TRBJ1-1; 7 bases fit TRBD1. The CDR3 sequence is 15 residues long. V gave up 4 bases and J gave up 0 bases; unmatched junction bases: 5. Germline V CDR1 and CDR2: SEHNR, FQNEAQ (reference sequence). The CDR3 region has the DNA TGTGCCAGCAGCTCCCGGGACAGAGTGAACACTGAAGCTTTCTTT. Amino acid sequence: CASSSRDRVNTEAFF.

This rearrangement joins TRBV11-2 to TRBJ1-1; D is unresolved. Trimming shortened V by 4 bases and J by 4 bases, and 16 bases separated the two germline ends. CDR3 length: 15 residues. Germline lookup yields CDR1 SGHAT and CDR2 FQNNGV. In DNA form, the CDR3 reads TGTGCCAGCAGCTCCGTTGGCGGTGCGGGCACTGAAGCTTTCTTT. This translates into CASSSVGGAGTEAFF.

The genes are TRBV28 and TRBJ1-1, with 9 nucleotides matching TRBD1. V lost 6 bases and J lost 6; bases outside the gene matches: 14. The CDR3 is made up of 16 amino acids. The germline gives CDR1 MDHEN, CDR2 SYDVKM. In nucleotides, the CDR3 is TGTGCCAGCAGCCCGTCCCGGGACAGGGTTTACTCTGAAGCTTTCTTT. Translated, it gives CASSPSRDRVYSEAFF.

The genes are TRBV4-1 and TRBJ2-7; 9 bases are a match to TRBD1. Germline CDR1 is MGHRA and CDR2 is YSYEKL. CDR3 length: 14 amino acids. The J segment lost 2 bases and the V segment lost 3 bases, leaving 2 bases of the junction unmatched. DNA of the CDR3: TGCGCCAGCAGCCATAGGACAGGGGCCTACGAGCAGTACTTC. It is translated as CASSHRTGAYEQYF.

The chain links TRBV6-5 to TRBJ2-5, with a weak D call TRBD1 (5 bases). TRBJ2-7 explains the end of the DNA better; the J call may be wrong. Looked up from germline, CDR1 is MNHEY and CDR2 is SVGAGI. CDR3 length equals 13 residues. The CDR3 loop is CASMIQGSYEQYF. Written as DNA, the CDR3 is TGTGCCAGCATGATCCAGGGTTCGTACGAGCAGTACTTC.

The V gene is TRBV5-1, the J gene TRBJ2-7, with 8 bases fitting TRBD2. CDR1 is SGHRS, CDR2 YFSETQ, per germline. J lost 5 bases, V lost 0 bases, and 7 bases had no gene match. This CDR3 is built from 15 residues. In nucleotides, the CDR3 is TGCGCCAGCAGCTTGGTTAGTAGCGGGGTAGACGAGCAGTACTTC. Protein product: CASSLVSSGVDEQYF.

The chain combines TRBV30 with TRBJ2-4, with 11 bases matching TRBD1. This CDR3 contains 15 residues. Trimming took 0 bases from V and 8 from J; bases not matched to a gene: 6. Germline values: CDR1 GTSNPN, CDR2 SVGIG (reference sequence). CDR3 sequence: CAWSVKGQGVDIQYF. The CDR3 bases are TGTGCCTGGAGTGTTAAGGGACAGGGGGTAGACATTCAGTACTTC.

The chain couples TRBV7-8 to TRBJ1-4; TRBD1 matches 10 bases. Trimming removed 1 base from V and 3 bases from J; junction bases left unmatched: 8. The germline V gene has CDR1 SGHVS and CDR2 FQNEAQ. This CDR3 contains 18 residues. CDR3 residues: CASSLVPGQGLANEKLFF. In DNA, the CDR3 is TGTGCCAGCAGCTTAGTCCCGGGACAGGGGTTGGCTAATGAAAAACTGTTTTTT.

J is TRBJ2-5 and V is TRBV7-8, with a tentative D call TRBD2 (6 bases). The CDR3 sequence is 17 residues long. Germline lookup yields CDR1 SGHVS and CDR2 FQNEAQ. Trimming stripped 1 base from V and 5 bases from J, with 20 bases between. The CDR3 nucleotides read TGTGCCAGCAGCTTAGAGGATGTCGGGGGACGACATGAGACCCAGTACTTC. Residues: CASSLEDVGGRHETQYF.

Comments on this clone: A read error may produce the germline difference seen at one junction end. The V and J genes are TRBV7-2 and TRBJ2-7; D might be TRBD1 (5 bases). This CDR3 contains 12 residues. Germline assignment: CDR1 SGHTA and CDR2 FQGNSA. The CDR3 sequence is CASSLGGETVSF. DNA of the CDR3: TGTGCCAGCAGCTTAGGAGGAGAGACAGTTTCCTTC.

V usage is TRBV30 and J usage is TRBJ2-1; tentatively, D is TRBD2 (5 bases). Trimming cost V 0 bases and J 12 bases, with 12 bases left between them. Looked up from germline, CDR1 is GTSNPN and CDR2 is SVGIG (reference sequence). The CDR3 runs 12 residues. This CDR3 is CAWSVPGFPQFF. Written as DNA, the CDR3 is TGTGCCTGGAGTGTTCCGGGATTCCCGCAGTTCTTC.

This chain uses TRBV5-1 with TRBJ2-7, with 11 bases lining up with TRBD1. Germline V lookup: CDR1 SGHRS, CDR2 YFSETQ. With 4 bases clipped from V and 4 bases from J, the junction kept 4 bases outside the gene matches. The CDR3 spans 14 residues. CDR3 residues: CASSPGQGAYEQYF. The CDR3 coding sequence is TGCGCCAGCAGCCCCGGACAGGGGGCTTACGAGCAGTACTTC.

The rearrangement uses TRBV19 and TRBJ1-2; D gene ambiguous. The CDR3 has 14 residues. Per germline, CDR1 LNHDA and CDR2 SQIVND (reference sequence). Trimming shortened V by 5 bases and J by 3 bases, and 13 bases separated the two germline ends. The CDR3: CASSPRETHYGYTF. The CDR3 coding sequence is TGTGCCAGTAGTCCCCGGGAAACTCACTATGGCTACACCTTC.

The V call is TRBV7-9, the J call TRBJ1-1, with D unresolved. The CDR3 length is 14 residues. Trimming cost V 4 bases and J 4 bases, with 13 bases left between them. Germline loops: CDR1 SEHNR, CDR2 FQNEAQ (reference sequence). CDR3 DNA: TGTGCCAGCAGCTCAAACTTCACTACCACTGAAGCTTTCTTT. It codes for CASSSNFTTTEAFF.

The chain employs TRBV9 and TRBJ2-7; 9 bases are shared with TRBD2. After removal of 0 bases from V and 5 bases from J, the junction contained 3 bases not matched to a gene. Germline values: CDR1 SGDLS, CDR2 YYNGEE. The CDR3 totals 14 residues. The CDR3 DNA follows: TGTGCCAGCAGCGTAGGGACTAGCGCCAACGAGCAGTACTTC. It codes for CASSVGTSANEQYF.

This rearrangement joins TRBV15 to TRBJ1-4; TRBD1 is a possible D gene (6 bases). Deletions cut 1 base from V and 8 bases from J, with 14 bases between. This CDR3 comprises 15 residues. The germline CDR1 and CDR2 sequences are LNHNV and YYDKDF (reference sequence). CDR3 protein: CATSRVGGAGEKLFF. The CDR3 DNA reads as TGTGCCACCAGCAGAGTCGGGGGGGCCGGGGAAAAACTGTTTTTT.

This sequence joins TRBV27 and TRBJ2-3; D may be TRBD1 (6 bases). The CDR3 length is 15 residues. Germline lookup yields CDR1 MNHEY and CDR2 SMNVEV (reference sequence). Trimming left V 5 bases short and J 2 bases short, with 14 bases between. The CDR3 DNA reads as TGTGCCAGCAGTGATGGGGGCCCACCCACAGATACGCAGTATTTT. Translation gives CASSDGGPPTDTQYF.

There are a few counts of this clone. The chain is built from TRBV13 and TRBJ1-1, with D uncertain. The V end was cut by 6 bases, the J end by 2 bases, with 16 bases between. In germline, CDR1 is PRHDT, CDR2 FYEKMQ (reference sequence). This CDR3 has 15 residues. DNA for the CDR3: TGTGCCAGCAGTTTATACCCCGTGAGAAACACTGAAGCTTTCTTT. This translates into CASSLYPVRNTEAFF.

The gene calls are TRBV27 and TRBJ1-2, with D possibly TRBD1 on 5 matching bases. This CDR3 has 13 residues. Germline CDR1 reads MNHEY; CDR2 reads SMNVEV (reference sequence). The V and J ends lost 6 bases and 4 bases respectively, with 12 bases between them. The CDR3 DNA is TGTGCCAGCAGCGACGGACACCTCTATGGCTACACCTTC. Protein sequence: CASSDGHLYGYTF.